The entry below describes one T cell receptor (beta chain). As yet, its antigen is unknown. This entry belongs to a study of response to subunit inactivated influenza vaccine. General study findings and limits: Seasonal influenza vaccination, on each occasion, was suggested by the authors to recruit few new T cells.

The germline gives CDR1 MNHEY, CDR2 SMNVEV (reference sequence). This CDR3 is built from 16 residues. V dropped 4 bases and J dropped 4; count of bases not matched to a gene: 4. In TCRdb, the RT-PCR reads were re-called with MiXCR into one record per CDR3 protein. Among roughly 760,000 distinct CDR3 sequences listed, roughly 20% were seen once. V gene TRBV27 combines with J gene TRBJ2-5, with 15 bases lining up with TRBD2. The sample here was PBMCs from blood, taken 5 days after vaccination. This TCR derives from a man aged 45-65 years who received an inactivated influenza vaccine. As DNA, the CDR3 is TGTGCCAGCAGTTGGGGGACTAGCGGGAGGTTAGAGACCCAGTACTTC. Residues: CASSWGTSGRLETQYF.